What follows is one TCR beta chain and its context. It has no known antigen specificity. The sample holds no much larger clone one base away, and base qualities are not on file. TCRbeta CDR3 regions were amplified from genomic DNA using the immunoSEQ Assay, a bias-controlled multiplex PCR. Per the source publication's procedure: The number of nucleated cells in each sample was estimated by amplification of reference gene primers within the assay. To quantify the absolute abundance of each unique TCRbeta CDR3 rearrangement, sequence reads were collapsed and filtered. For each sample, productive Simpson clonality was calculated as the square root of Simpson's diversity index across productive rearrangements. In TCRdb, the immuneACCESS table is reduced to in-frame sequences with V and J assigned. These tables do not hold every clone; where another copy was compared, an unresolved V gene accounts for under half, and the others remain unexplained. The V and J calls and clone size are taken from that table; D and trimming were inferred from the DNA. This sample gives a few hundred thousand clones in total; roughly 84% of them show up just once. The top ten constitute roughly 1.4% of the sample.

This sample was included in a study of blood T cell repertoires in COVID-19 (dated by TCRdb to 2018 to 2021). Context from the whole study: Samples covering the acute and convalescent phases of COVID-19 were provided by collaborators in the United States, Italy and Spain. Sample metadata almost always included a de-identified subject ID, COVID-19 status, age in years and sex. The dataset comprised deeply sampled blood TCRbeta repertoires from subjects exposed to, actively infected with, or recovered from COVID-19. Where available, HLA class I and class II types were taken from metadata supplied by the sample provider and were not determined by assay-based typing. The prospective study material was composed of cDNA or gDNA derived from T cells, B-cell-depleted T cells, or PBMCs. Samples were obtained from the ongoing ImmuneRACE study (first 160 participants) and from 1,000 to 1,500 subjects provided by 6 global collaborators. A freely available public database, intended as a resource for researchers studying the immune response to SARS-CoV-2, is where the repertoires were released. Summary of the overall study and its limitations: The amount of clinical and demographic metadata varied by source and participant and was provided uncurated.

Enrolling through a virtual design, the prospective study's participants ranged in age from about 18 to 89 years and lived across around 25 United States geographic areas. In the prospective study, participants were assigned to cohorts based on the clinical history participants reported in a screening survey and a study questionnaire. A participant counted as exposed if, within 2 weeks of entering the study, that participant had been in contact with someone who had a PCR-confirmed or clinician-diagnosed COVID-19 case. In the prospective study, whole blood, serum and a nasopharyngeal or oropharyngeal swab were collected from each participant by mobile phlebotomists. Over a 2-month period, participants in the prospective study had the option of providing additional blood draws and questionnaires. Prospective study blood samples were shipped either frozen or at room temperature before DNA extraction.

As encoded in the germline V gene (reference sequence), CDR1 is GTSNPN while CDR2 is SVGIG. The CDR3 spans 13 residues, from the cysteine through the phenylalanine. Only CDR3 DNA is held: 39 bases, read in frame from base 1. Between the V and J ends, shortened by 4 bases and 0 bases respectively, the junction contains 9 bases. This clonotype was obtained from a woman aged 18-29 years who had been exposed to COVID-19. The chain was built from TRBV30 and TRBJ1-1, with a tentative D gene TRBD1 over 6 matching bases. Sequencing input: PBMCs or T cells enriched from blood (not recorded which). The DNA sequence is TGTGCCTGGACCGGACAGCTGAACACTGAAGCTTTCTTT. Its amino acids are CAWTGQLNTEAFF.